The clone carrying this T cell receptor (beta chain) was seen more than once but under ten times. Its antigen remains unidentified. The junction departs from the called germline gene at one end, perhaps through a read error. To make TCR beta libraries, researchers used iRepertoire HTBI primers and Arm-PCR of CDR3 regions. TCRdb re-analysed the multiplex PCR reads in MiXCR, keeping a single row per CDR3 protein. The repertoire holds hundreds of thousands of distinct CDR3 sequences, with approximately 15% as singletons. The CDR3 sequence is 16 residues long. Germline V gives CDR1 LNHDA, CDR2 SQIVND (reference sequence). These data are taken from a study of regulatory T cells in long-lasting Graves disease. The time point denotes: newly diagnosed GD, antithyroid drugs for less than 3 months. PBMC RNA was the source of the TCR library. In each case, Graves' disease was diagnosed per American Thyroid Association guidelines.

Study findings and constraints: Study was limited to peripheral blood, excluding thyroid tissue.

The data were also submitted as part of a second study, on T cells in Graves' hyperthyroidism and ophthalmopathy. Per that study: Patients aged 18 to 65 with hyperthyroidism were newly diagnosed, with duration under 2 months.

The chain couples TRBV19 to TRBJ2-3; 10 bases agree with TRBD2. The TCR comes from a woman in her 30s with Graves disease. The specimen was peripheral blood mononuclear cells (PBMCs), collected at new diagnosis, from a patient treated with antithyroid drugs. The CDR3 coding sequence is TGTGCCAGTAGTATAATGCCTAGCGGGAGCACAGCTACGCAGTATTTT. Protein: CASSIMPSGSTATQYF.